The clone carrying this TCR beta chain was observed a handful of times. The antigen remains unidentified. This entry is derived from a study of blood T cells in healthy people across ages. The study, taken as a whole, reports: Expanded clonotype shifts may have been confounded, as the donors had an unknown CMV status.

CDR3 length: 16 residues. CDR1 SGDLS and CDR2 YYNGEE come from the germline V gene. J gave up 2 bases and V 2 bases, and 7 bases lay outside the gene matches. Next came a second PCR, run for roughly 6 to 11 cycles, which used a sample-barcoded 5' primer along with a J-beta primer mix. TCRdb re-analysed the 5' RACE reads in MiXCR, keeping a single row per CDR3 protein. Of around 1,600,000 distinct CDR3 sequences listed, 40% to 45% are singletons. The chain is built from TRBV9 and TRBJ2-5; TRBD2 agrees at 9 bases. Sequencing was done on a sample of blood. The clonotype comes from a woman between 18 and 29 years old in good health. CDR3: CASSVSGTSHQETQYF. CDR3 nucleotide sequence: TGTGCCAGCAGCGTCTCCGGGACTAGCCATCAAGAGACCCAGTACTTC.